This T cell receptor (beta chain) was obtained from a study of blood T cell repertoires in COVID-19 (dated by TCRdb to about 2020). Some background on the complete study: Samples covering the acute and convalescent phases of COVID-19 were provided by collaborators in the United States, Italy and Spain. The prospective study material was composed of cDNA or gDNA derived from T cells, B-cell-depleted T cells, or PBMCs. Deeply sampled blood TCRbeta repertoires from subjects exposed to, actively infected with, or recovered from COVID-19 were included in the dataset. A freely available public database, intended as a resource for researchers studying the immune response to SARS-CoV-2, is where the repertoires were released. The samples were drawn from the first 160 participants of the ongoing ImmuneRACE study and from under 1,500 subjects provided by 6 global collaborators. Sample metadata almost always included a de-identified subject ID, COVID-19 status, age in years and sex. Where available, HLA class I and class II types were taken from metadata supplied by the sample provider and were not determined by assay-based typing. Broad study findings and their caveats: Clinical and demographic metadata were provided uncurated, with the amount varying by source and participant.

V is shortened by 5 bases, J by 1 base, and the region joining them spans 12 bases. From its cysteine to its phenylalanine, the CDR3 spans 14 amino acids. The read is trimmed to its CDR3 DNA, 42 bases read in frame from base 1. Via the germline V gene, CDR1 is SGHDT and CDR2 YYEEEE. Collaborating institutions collected whole blood in K2EDTA tubes following their own protocols. Collaborator samples were shipped for TCRbeta analysis as frozen whole blood, isolated PBMCs, or DNA extracted from either sample type. Concerning this clone: Its antigen is not yet known. There are no base qualities to consult, and no much larger clone falls within one base.

TCRbeta CDR3 regions were amplified from genomic DNA by means of the immunoSEQ Assay, a bias-controlled multiplex PCR. Turning to the authors' computational methods: The number of nucleated cells in each sample was estimated by amplification of reference gene primers within the assay. To quantify the absolute abundance of each unique TCRbeta CDR3 rearrangement, sequence reads were collapsed and filtered. For each sample, productive Simpson clonality was calculated as the square root of Simpson's diversity index over productive rearrangements. Imported from immuneACCESS, the table was reduced by TCRdb to in-frame sequences with V and J called. These copies leave out some clones; in studies compared against another copy, an unresolved V gene accounts for under half, and the cause of the remainder is not known. V and J calls plus clone size are reproduced from that table; the DNA served to infer D and trimming. Present in this sample are 85,000 or so clones, roughly 88% of which were seen just once. The ten largest clones take up 25% to 30% of the sample.

The receptor's source is a man aged 50-59 years with active or convalescent COVID-19. The V and J genes are TRBV5-6 and TRBJ1-1; a weak D assignment points to TRBD1 (6 bases agree). Sequenced material: peripheral blood. The CDR3: CASRHTGRNTEAFF. The sequenced DNA: TGTGCCAGCAGGCATACAGGGCGGAACACTGAAGCTTTCTTT. Extended through the reference TRBV5-6 and TRBJ1-1 proteins, this CDR3 yields the full variable domain: DAGVTQSPTHLIKTRGQQVTLRCSPKSGHDTVSWYQQALGQGPQFIFQYYEEEERQRGNFPDRFSGHQFPNYSSELNVNALLLGDSALYLCASRHTGRNTEAFFGQGTRLTVV.